Listed below are T cell receptor beta chains from one sample, sequenced in a study of CD8 T cells in ankylosing spondylitis. TCRdb reanalysed the 5' RACE reads using MiXCR and keeps one entry per CDR3 protein. The sample contains roughly 230,000 distinct CDR3 sequences, roughly 18% of which appear only once. The sample comprised blood, either unsorted or a sorted T cell fraction (not recorded which). These TCRs come from a male donor with ankylosing spondylitis or in good health (not recorded which). Both conserved end residues are part of each CDR3. A clone size is listed for some rows: how often the clone was seen (once, few, many), or a class if it is expanded.

size	length	V	J	CDR3
once	16	TRBV7-6	TRBJ2-1	CASSLNWEAPYNEQFF
.	16	TRBV2	TRBJ1-2	CASMPGQTSFNYGYTF
many	12	TRBV30	TRBJ1-5	CAWSDGNQPQHF
few	13	TRBV6-1	TRBJ2-7	CASSEWGLREQYF
.	14	TRBV28	TRBJ2-7	CASTQEYNSYEQYF
.	11	TRBV29-1	TRBJ2-2	CSVMAAGELFF
.	19	TRBV6-5	TRBJ2-7	CASSYSIDSGSPRSYEQYF
few	12	TRBV29-1	TRBJ2-2	CSVNYLTGELFF
few	14	TRBV12-3/TRBV12-4	TRBJ1-5	CASSLHRDVPPQHF
.	16	TRBV7-9	TRBJ2-1	CASSLVSGQADNEQFF
.	15	TRBV4-1	TRBJ2-7	CASSQEDRAYYEQYF
few	13	TRBV5-1	TRBJ2-7	CASSIDISYEQYF
few	14	TRBV2	TRBJ2-1	CASKVDRAYNEQFF
.	15	TRBV28	TRBJ2-1	CASRASGTGHNEQFF
few	13	TRBV15	TRBJ1-1	CATASRGNTEAFF
few	14	TRBV12-3/TRBV12-4	TRBJ1-5	CASSIAGQGQPQHF
few	14	TRBV20-1	TRBJ2-1	CSATRTSVYNEQFF
many	14	TRBV6-2/TRBV6-3	TRBJ2-7	CASSYSIGSYEQYF
.	16	TRBV11-2	TRBJ2-7	CASSLDGRLAGYEQYF
.	17	TRBV4-3	TRBJ2-2	CASSQDYSGAVGGELFF
.	14	TRBV29-1	TRBJ2-1	CSVEPESSYNEQFF
.	15	TRBV15	TRBJ2-5	CATSNPGIYQETQYF
.	15	TRBV19	TRBJ2-4	CASSIDRWGENIQYF
few	10	TRBV7-9	TRBJ1-1	CASSPGEAFF
many	13	TRBV12-3/TRBV12-4	TRBJ2-5	CASSTGLAETQYF
.	13	TRBV6-2/TRBV6-3	TRBJ2-5	CASSYLEQETQYF
.	16	TRBV6-4	TRBJ2-1	CASSDSGQGDYNEQFF
.	12	TRBV6-5	TRBJ2-7	CASSLTGEEQYF
few	15	TRBV3-1	TRBJ1-2	CASSPAGEGDYGYTF
many	16	TRBV4-3	TRBJ2-7	CASSQARTGVIYEQYF
.	15	TRBV7-2	TRBJ2-2	CASSLVALASGELFF
many	15	TRBV5-4	TRBJ2-2	CASSLDSTQTGELFF
few	17	TRBV4-3	TRBJ1-1	CASSHLPGGLGNTEAFF
.	14	TRBV12-3/TRBV12-4	TRBJ2-1	CASSLGTGVNEQFF
few	15	TRBV29-1	TRBJ2-1	CSVEDHSGAGNEQFF
few	14	TRBV27	TRBJ1-3	CASSLVGTGNTIYF
once	13	TRBV7-6	TRBJ2-7	CASSSRQGGGQYF
.	12	TRBV29-1	TRBJ2-2	CSVEDSTGELFF
.	15	TRBV4-2	TRBJ2-5	CASSQEEAPDETQYF
.	14	TRBV5-1	TRBJ2-7	CASSLRKGAGEQYF
many	12	TRBV20-1	TRBJ2-3	CSAIPGGDTQYF
.	12	TRBV5-4	TRBJ2-2	CASSSEAGELFF
few	18	TRBV2	TRBJ2-2	CASSSPWGLAGVAGELFF
many	13	TRBV20-1	TRBJ1-1	CSARDRGNTEAFF
.	14	TRBV18	TRBJ1-1	CASSPLKLNTEAFF
few	17	TRBV4-1	TRBJ1-3	CASSQVGRGGHGNTIYF
few	13	TRBV6-1	TRBJ2-2	CGTGTANTGELFF
few	15	TRBV13	TRBJ2-7	CASSVGKREAYEQYF
.	15	TRBV6-1	TRBJ2-5	CASTPTAGVGGTQYF
few	15	TRBV28	TRBJ2-5	CASSFFPRDQETQYF
many	16	TRBV4-2	TRBJ2-7	CASSQDRGTGGYEQYF
.	18	TRBV2	TRBJ2-1	CTSSIDGLAGASTIEQFF
many	13	TRBV12-3/TRBV12-4	TRBJ2-7	CASSLALTYEQYF
.	19	TRBV27	TRBJ2-7	CASSFLPGPRDTGPGEQYF
.	16	TRBV29-1	TRBJ2-1	CSVEPQAAVSYNEQFF